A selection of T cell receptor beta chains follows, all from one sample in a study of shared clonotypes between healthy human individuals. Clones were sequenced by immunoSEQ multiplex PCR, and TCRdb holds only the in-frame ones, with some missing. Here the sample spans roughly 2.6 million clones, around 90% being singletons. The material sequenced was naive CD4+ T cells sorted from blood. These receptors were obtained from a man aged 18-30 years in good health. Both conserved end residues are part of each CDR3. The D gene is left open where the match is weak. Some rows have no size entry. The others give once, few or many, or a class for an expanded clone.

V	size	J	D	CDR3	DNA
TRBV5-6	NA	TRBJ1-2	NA	CASSLASGGYTF	TGTGCCAGCAGCTTGGCCTCGGGAGGCTACACCTTC
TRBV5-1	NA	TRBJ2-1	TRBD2	CASSLGLAGFSEQFF	TGCGCCAGCAGCCTGGGACTAGCGGGATTCAGTGAGCAGTTCTTC
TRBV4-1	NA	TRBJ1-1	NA	CASSQRDREAFF	TGCGCCAGCAGCCAACGAGACAGGGAAGCTTTCTTT
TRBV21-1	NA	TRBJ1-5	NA	CASSRGRGYTYSFTYSNQPQHF	TGTGCCAGCAGCAGGGGCAGGGGGTATACCTACTCTTTTACTTATAGCAATCAGCCCCAGCATTTT
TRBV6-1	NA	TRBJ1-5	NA	CASSEAGGGDQPQHF	TGTGCCAGCAGTGAAGCTGGGGGGGGCGATCAGCCCCAGCATTTT
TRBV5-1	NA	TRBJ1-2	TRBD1	CASSGTGNYGYTF	TGCGCCAGCAGCGGGACAGGGAACTATGGCTACACCTTC
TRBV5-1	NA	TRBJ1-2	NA	CASSAKGVNYGYTF	TGCGCCAGCAGCGCAAAAGGGGTTAACTATGGCTACACCTTC
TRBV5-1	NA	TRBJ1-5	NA	CASSLASGSSWPQHF	TGCGCCAGCAGCTTGGCATCAGGGTCCTCTTGGCCCCAGCATTTT
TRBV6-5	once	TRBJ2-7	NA	CASSYSGTAVSYEQYF	TGTGCCAGCAGTTACTCCGGGACGGCAGTCTCCTACGAGCAGTACTTC
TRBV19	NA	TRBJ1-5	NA	CASSVRDAKNQPQHF	TGTGCCAGTAGCGTCCGGGACGCTAAGAATCAGCCCCAGCATTTT
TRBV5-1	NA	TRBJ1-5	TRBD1	CASSPGAGGSNQPQHF	TGCGCCAGCAGCCCCGGTGCAGGGGGCAGCAATCAGCCCCAGCATTTT
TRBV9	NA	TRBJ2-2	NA	CASSVGGGGAGGELFF	TGTGCCAGCAGCGTAGGAGGAGGGGGCGCCGGCGGGGAGCTGTTTTTT
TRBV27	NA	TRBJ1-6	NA	CASSQGGIASPLHF	TGTGCCAGCAGTCAAGGGGGGATCGCTTCACCCCTCCACTTT
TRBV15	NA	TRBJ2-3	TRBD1	CATSRGQGEYTDTQYF	TGTGCCACCAGCCGAGGACAGGGGGAGTACACAGATACGCAGTATTTT
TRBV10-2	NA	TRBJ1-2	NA	CASSEPGGAYGYTF	TGCGCCAGCAGTGAGCCTGGAGGGGCTTATGGCTACACCTTC
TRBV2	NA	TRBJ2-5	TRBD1	CASTPGQGLQETQYF	TGTGCCAGCACTCCGGGACAGGGCTTACAAGAGACCCAGTACTTC
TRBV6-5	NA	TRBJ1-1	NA	CASSYSGGSTEAFF	TGTGCCAGCAGTTACTCGGGAGGGTCCACTGAAGCTTTCTTT
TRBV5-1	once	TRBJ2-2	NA	CASSLGGAGELFF	TGCGCCAGCAGCTTGGGTGGGGCCGGGGAGCTGTTTTTT
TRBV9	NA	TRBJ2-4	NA	CASSVGNAKNIQYF	TGTGCCAGCAGCGTAGGGAACGCCAAAAACATTCAGTACTTC
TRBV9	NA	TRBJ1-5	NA	CASSVDGRSGQPQHF	TGTGCCAGCAGCGTAGATGGCAGGAGTGGTCAGCCCCAGCATTTT
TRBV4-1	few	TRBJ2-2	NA	CASSQQGDTGELFF	TGCGCCAGCAGCCAACAGGGAGACACCGGGGAGCTGTTTTTT
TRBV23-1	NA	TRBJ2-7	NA	CASSQSANRASSYEQYF	TGCGCCAGCAGTCAATCGGCGAACAGGGCCTCCTCCTACGAGCAGTACTTC
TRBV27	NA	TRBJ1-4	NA	CASSKPGGGEKLFF	TGTGCCAGCAGTAAGCCCGGAGGTGGTGAAAAACTGTTTTTT